This T cell receptor (beta chain) was sequenced for a study of cytomegalovirus exposure and HLA in healthy donors. Study as a whole: T cells numbering around 180 million yielded fewer than 140 million unique TCR beta sequences in an earlier analysis. Study-wide results and caveats: DRB1 showed the most TCR associations and HLA-C the fewest in a later analysis, as rates varied by HLA locus. Accurate HLA-A and HLA-B prediction from TCR beta sequences was reported for most subjects. Productive rates of about 87% or about 30% were seen for most TCR beta V segments in an earlier analysis.

This PCR relied on a set of 60 Vbeta primers and 13 Jbeta primers. Repertoires were generated with immunoSEQ multiplex PCR, while TCRdb's copy carries only in-frame clones and drops some. The data hold 150,000 to 200,000 clones, with around nine tenths observed a single time. Per germline, CDR1 SGHNT and CDR2 YYREEE (reference sequence). Deletions cut 4 bases from V and 3 bases from J, with 14 bases between. The length of the CDR3 is 14 residues. On this clone itself: The antigen remains undetermined.

Input material: PBMCs. This clonotype was sampled from a woman younger than 35 in good health and CMV-seronegative. The genes are TRBV5-4 and TRBJ2-7, with D hard to call. CDR3 amino acids: CASSLGRPDYEQYF. The DNA for the CDR3 is TGTGCCAGCAGCCTAGGTCGGCCGGACTACGAGCAGTACTTC.